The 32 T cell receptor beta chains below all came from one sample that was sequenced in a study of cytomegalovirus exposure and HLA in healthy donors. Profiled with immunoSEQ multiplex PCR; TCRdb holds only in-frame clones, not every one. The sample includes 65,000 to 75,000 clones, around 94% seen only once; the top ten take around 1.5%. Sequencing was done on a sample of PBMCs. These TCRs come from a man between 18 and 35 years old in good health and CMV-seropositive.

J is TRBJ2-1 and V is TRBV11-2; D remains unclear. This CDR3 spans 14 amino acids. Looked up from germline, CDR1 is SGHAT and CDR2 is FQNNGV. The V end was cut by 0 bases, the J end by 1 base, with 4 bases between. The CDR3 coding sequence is TGTGCCAGCAGCTTAGACGGTTCCTACAATGAGCAGTTCTTC. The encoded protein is CASSLDGSYNEQFF.

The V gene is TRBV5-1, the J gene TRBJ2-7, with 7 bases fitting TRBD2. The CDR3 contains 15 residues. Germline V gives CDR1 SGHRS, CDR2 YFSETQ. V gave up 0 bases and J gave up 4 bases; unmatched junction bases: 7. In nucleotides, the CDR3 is TGCGCCAGCAGCTTGGCGGGGCGGGAGTCGTACGAGCAGTACTTC. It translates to CASSLAGRESYEQYF.

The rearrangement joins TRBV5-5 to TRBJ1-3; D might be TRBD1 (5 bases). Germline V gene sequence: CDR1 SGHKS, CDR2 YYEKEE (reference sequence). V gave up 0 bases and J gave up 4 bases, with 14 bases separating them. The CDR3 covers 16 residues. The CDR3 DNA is TGTGCCAGCAGCTTGGTCGGCCAGGGTGTCGGAAACACCATATATTTT. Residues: CASSLVGQGVGNTIYF.

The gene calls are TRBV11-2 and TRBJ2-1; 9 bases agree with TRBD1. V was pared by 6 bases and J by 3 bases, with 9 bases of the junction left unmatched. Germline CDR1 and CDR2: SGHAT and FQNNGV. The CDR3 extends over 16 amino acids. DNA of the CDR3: TGTGCCAGCAGTCCGCCGGGACAGGGAAGCTACAATGAGCAGTTCTTC. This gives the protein CASSPPGQGSYNEQFF.

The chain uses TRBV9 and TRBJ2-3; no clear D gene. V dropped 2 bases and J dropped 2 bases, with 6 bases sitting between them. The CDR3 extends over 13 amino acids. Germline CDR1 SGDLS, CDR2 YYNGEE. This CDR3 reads CASSVSPTDTQYF. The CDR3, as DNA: TGTGCCAGCAGCGTGTCTCCCACAGATACGCAGTATTTT.

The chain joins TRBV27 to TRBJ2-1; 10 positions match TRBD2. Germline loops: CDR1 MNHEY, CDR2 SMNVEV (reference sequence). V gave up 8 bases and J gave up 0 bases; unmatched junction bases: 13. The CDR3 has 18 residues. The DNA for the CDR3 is TGTGCCAGCTCACGGACTAGCGGCCACCATAGCTCCTACAATGAGCAGTTCTTC. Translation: CASSRTSGHHSSYNEQFF.

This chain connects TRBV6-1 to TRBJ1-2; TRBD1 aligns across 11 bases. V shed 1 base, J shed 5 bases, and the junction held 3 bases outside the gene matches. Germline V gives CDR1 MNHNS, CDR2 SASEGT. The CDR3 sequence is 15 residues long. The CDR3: CASSEGGQGVYGYTF. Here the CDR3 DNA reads TGTGCCAGCAGTGAAGGGGGACAGGGGGTGTATGGCTACACCTTC.

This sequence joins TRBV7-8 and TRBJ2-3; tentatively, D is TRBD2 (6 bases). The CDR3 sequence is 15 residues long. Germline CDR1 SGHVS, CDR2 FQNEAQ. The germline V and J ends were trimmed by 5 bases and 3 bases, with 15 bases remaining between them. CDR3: CASSRSGPRTDTQYF. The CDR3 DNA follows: TGTGCCAGCAGCCGAAGCGGGCCTCGAACAGATACGCAGTATTTT.

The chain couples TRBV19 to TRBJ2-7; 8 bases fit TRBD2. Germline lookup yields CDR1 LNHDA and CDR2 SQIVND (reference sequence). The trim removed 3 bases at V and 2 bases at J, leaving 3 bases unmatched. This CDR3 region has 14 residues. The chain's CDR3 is CASSMGLVPYEQYF. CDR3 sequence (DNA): TGTGCCAGTAGTATGGGACTAGTACCCTACGAGCAGTACTTC. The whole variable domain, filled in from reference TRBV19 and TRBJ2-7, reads DGGITQSPKYLFRKEGQNVTLSCEQNLNHDAMYWYRQDPGQGLRLIYYSQIVNDFQKGDIAEGYSVSREKKESFPLTVTSAQKNPTAFYLCASSMGLVPYEQYFGPGTRLTVT.

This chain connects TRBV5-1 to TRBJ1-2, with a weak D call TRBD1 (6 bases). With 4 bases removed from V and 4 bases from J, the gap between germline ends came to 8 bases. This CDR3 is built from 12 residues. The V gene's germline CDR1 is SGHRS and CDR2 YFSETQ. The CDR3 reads CASSPGVYGYTF. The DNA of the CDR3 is TGCGCCAGCAGCCCAGGGGTCTATGGCTACACCTTC.

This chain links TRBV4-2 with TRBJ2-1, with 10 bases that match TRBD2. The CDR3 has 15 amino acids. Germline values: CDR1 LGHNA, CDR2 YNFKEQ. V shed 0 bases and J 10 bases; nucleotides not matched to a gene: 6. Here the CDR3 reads CASSQEAGGPGEQFF. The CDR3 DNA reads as TGTGCCAGCAGCCAAGAAGCGGGAGGGCCCGGGGAGCAGTTCTTC.

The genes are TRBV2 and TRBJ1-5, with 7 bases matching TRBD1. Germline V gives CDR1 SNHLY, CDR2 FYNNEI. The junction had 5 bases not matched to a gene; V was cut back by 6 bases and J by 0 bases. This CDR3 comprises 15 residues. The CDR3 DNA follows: TGTGCCAGCAGCGGGACAGCTTATAGCAATCAGCCCCAGCATTTT. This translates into CASSGTAYSNQPQHF.

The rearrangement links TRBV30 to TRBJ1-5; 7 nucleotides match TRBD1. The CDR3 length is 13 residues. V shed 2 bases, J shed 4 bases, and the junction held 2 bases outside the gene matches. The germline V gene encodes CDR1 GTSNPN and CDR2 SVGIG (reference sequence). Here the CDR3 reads CAWSTQGNQPQHF. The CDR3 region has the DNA TGTGCCTGGAGTACACAGGGGAATCAGCCCCAGCATTTT.

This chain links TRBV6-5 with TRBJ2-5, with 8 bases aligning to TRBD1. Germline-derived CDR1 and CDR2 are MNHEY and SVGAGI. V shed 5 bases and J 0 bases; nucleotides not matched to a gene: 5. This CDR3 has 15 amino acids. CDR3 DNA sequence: TGTGCCAGCAGTCAGGGGGCGACGTACCAAGAGACCCAGTACTTC. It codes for CASSQGATYQETQYF.

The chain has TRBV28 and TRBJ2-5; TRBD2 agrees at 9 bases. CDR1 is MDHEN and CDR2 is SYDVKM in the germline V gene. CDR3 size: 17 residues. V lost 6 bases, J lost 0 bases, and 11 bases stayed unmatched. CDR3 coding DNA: TGTGCCAGCAGGATTAGCGGGAGCGGGAGGTACCAAGAGACCCAGTACTTC. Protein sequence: CASRISGSGRYQETQYF.

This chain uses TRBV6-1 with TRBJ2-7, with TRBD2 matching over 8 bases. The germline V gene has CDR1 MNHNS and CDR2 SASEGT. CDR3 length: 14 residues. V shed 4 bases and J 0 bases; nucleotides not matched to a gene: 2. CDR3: CASSGGRSSYEQYF. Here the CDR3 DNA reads TGTGCCAGCAGTGGCGGGAGGAGCTCCTACGAGCAGTACTTC.

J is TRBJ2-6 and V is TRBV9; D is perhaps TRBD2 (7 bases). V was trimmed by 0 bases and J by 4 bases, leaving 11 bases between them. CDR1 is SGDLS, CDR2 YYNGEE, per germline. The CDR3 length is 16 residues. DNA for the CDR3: TGTGCCAGCAGCGTAGGTGGGGGGGCCGGGGCCAACGTCCTGACTTTC. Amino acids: CASSVGGGAGANVLTF. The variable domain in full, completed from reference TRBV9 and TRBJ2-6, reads DSGVTQTPKHLITATGQRVTLRCSPRSGDLSVYWYQQSLDQGLQFLIQYYNGEERAKGNILERFSAQQFPDLHSELNLSSLELGDSALYFCASSVGGGAGANVLTFGAGSRLTVL.

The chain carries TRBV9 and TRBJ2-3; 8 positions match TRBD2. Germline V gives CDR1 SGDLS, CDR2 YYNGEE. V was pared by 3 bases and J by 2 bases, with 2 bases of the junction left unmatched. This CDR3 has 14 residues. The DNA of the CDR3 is TGTGCCAGCAGCGGGACTAGCCACACAGATACGCAGTATTTT. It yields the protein CASSGTSHTDTQYF.

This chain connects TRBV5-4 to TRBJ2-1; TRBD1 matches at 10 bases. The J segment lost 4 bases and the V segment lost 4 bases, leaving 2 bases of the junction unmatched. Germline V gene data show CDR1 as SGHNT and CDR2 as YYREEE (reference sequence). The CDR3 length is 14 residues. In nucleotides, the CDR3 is TGTGCCAGCAGCAGGGGACAGGGGTACAATGAGCAGTTCTTC. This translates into CASSRGQGYNEQFF.

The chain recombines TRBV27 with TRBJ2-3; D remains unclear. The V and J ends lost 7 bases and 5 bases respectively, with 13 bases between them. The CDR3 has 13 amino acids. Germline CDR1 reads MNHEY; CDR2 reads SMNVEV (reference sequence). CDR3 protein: CASTLFPGDTQYF. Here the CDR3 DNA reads TGTGCCAGCACTTTGTTCCCGGGAGATACGCAGTATTTT.

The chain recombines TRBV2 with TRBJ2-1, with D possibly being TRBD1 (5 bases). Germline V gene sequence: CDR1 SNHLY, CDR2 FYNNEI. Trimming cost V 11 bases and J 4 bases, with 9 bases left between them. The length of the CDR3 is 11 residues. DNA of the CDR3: TGTGCCGGTCGGACATACAATGAGCAGTTCTTC. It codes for CAGRTYNEQFF. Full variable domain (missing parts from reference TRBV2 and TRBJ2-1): EPEVTQTPSHQVTQMGQEVILRCVPISNHLYFYWYRQILGQKVEFLVSFYNNEISEKSEIFDDQFSVERPDGSNFTLKIRSTKLEDSAMYFCAGRTYNEQFFGPGTRLTVL.

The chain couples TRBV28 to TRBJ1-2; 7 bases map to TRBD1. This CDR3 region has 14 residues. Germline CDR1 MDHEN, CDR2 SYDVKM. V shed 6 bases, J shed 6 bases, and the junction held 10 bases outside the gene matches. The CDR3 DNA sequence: TGTGCCAGCAGCGGTACAGGGGTTTCGAATGGCTACACCTTC. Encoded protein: CASSGTGVSNGYTF.

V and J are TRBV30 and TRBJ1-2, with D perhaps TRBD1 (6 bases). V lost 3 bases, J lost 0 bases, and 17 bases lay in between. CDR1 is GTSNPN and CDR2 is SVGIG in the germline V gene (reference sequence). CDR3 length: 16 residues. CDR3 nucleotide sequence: TGTGCCTGGAGCCCTACAGGGCAGGGAGCTAACTATGGCTACACCTTC. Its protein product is CAWSPTGQGANYGYTF.

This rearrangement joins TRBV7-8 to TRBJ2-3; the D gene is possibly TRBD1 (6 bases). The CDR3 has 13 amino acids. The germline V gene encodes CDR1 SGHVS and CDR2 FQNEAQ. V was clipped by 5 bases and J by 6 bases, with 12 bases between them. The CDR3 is CASSLPRGDTQYF. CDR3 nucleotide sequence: TGTGCCAGCAGCCTCCCAAGGGGGGATACGCAGTATTTT.

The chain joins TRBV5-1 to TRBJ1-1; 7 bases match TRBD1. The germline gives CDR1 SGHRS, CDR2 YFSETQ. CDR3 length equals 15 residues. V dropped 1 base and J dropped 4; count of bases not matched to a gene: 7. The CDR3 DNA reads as TGCGCCAGCAGCTTGTCCGGGACAGTAACCACTGAAGCTTTCTTT. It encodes CASSLSGTVTTEAFF.

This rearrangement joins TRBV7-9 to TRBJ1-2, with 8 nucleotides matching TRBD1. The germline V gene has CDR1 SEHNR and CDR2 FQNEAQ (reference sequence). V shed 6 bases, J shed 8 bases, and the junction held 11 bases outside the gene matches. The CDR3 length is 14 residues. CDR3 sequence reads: CASRRPLRGLGYTF. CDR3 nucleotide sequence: TGTGCCAGCAGACGTCCTCTCAGGGGGCTGGGCTACACCTTC.

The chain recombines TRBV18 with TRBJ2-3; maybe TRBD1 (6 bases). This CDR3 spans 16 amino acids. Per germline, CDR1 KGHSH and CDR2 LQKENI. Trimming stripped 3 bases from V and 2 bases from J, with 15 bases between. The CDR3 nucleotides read TGTGCCAGCTCACCTTCCACAGGGTCCTCCACAGATACGCAGTATTTT. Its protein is CASSPSTGSSTDTQYF.

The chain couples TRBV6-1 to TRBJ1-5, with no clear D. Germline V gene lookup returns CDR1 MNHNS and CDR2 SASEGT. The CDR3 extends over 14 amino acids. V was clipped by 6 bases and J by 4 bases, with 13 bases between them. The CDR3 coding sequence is TGTGCCAGCAGACTAGGACGGGTTAATCAGCCCCAGCATTTT. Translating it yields CASRLGRVNQPQHF.

The CDR3 region has the DNA TGTGCCAGCAGTCATACTAGCGGGAGTTTCGCAGATACGCAGTATTTT. As protein: CASSHTSGSFADTQYF. The rearrangement links TRBV28 to TRBJ2-3, with 11 bases that match TRBD2. V was clipped by 5 bases and J by 4 bases; unmatched bases: 8. The CDR3 runs to 16 residues. Germline CDR1 MDHEN, CDR2 SYDVKM. Together with reference TRBV28 and TRBJ2-3, the CDR3 gives the full variable domain: DVKVTQSSRYLVKRTGEKVFLECVQDMDHENMFWYRQDPGLGLRLIYFSYDVKMKEKGDIPEGYSVSREKKERFSLILESASTNQTSMYLCASSHTSGSFADTQYFGPGTRLTVL.

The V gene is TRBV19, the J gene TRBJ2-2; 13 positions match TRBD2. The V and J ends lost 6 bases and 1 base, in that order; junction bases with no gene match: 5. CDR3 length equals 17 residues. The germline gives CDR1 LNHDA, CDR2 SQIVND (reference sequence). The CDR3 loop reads CASSGRLAGGNTGELFF. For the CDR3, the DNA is TGTGCCAGTAGCGGACGACTAGCGGGAGGGAACACCGGGGAGCTGTTTTTT.

The CDR3 bases are TGTGCCAGCAGAGATACTAGCGGACGCTACAATGAGCAGTTCTTC. This translates into CASRDTSGRYNEQFF. The V gene is TRBV25-1, the J gene TRBJ2-1, with TRBD2 matching 8 bases. The length of the CDR3 is 15 residues. J lost 3 bases, V lost 6 bases, and 7 bases had no gene match. CDR1 and CDR2 (germline): MGHDK, SYGVNS.

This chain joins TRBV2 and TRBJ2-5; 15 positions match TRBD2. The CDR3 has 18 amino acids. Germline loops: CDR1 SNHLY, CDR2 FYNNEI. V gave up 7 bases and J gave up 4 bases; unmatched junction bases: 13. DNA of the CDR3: TGTGCCAGCACTGATAGCCGGACTAGCGGGGGGGTTTTAGAGACCCAGTACTTC. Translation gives CASTDSRTSGGVLETQYF.